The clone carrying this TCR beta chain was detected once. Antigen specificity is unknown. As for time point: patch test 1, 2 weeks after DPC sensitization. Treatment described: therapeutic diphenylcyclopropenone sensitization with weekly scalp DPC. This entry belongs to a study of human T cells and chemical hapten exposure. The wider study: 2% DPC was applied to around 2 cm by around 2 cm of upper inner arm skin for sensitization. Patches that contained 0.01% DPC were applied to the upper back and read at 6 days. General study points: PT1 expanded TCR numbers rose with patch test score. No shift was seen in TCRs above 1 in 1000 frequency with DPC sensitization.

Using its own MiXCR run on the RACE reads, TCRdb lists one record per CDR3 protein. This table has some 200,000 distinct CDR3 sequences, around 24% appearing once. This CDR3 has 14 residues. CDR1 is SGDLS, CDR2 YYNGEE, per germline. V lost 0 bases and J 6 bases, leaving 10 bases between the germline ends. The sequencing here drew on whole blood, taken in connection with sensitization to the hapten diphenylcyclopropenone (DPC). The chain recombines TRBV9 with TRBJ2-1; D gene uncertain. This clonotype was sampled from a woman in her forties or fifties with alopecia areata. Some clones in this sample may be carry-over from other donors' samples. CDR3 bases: TGTGCCAGCAGCGTAGGGGTCGATGCCAATGAGCAGTTCTTC. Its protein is CASSVGVDANEQFF.